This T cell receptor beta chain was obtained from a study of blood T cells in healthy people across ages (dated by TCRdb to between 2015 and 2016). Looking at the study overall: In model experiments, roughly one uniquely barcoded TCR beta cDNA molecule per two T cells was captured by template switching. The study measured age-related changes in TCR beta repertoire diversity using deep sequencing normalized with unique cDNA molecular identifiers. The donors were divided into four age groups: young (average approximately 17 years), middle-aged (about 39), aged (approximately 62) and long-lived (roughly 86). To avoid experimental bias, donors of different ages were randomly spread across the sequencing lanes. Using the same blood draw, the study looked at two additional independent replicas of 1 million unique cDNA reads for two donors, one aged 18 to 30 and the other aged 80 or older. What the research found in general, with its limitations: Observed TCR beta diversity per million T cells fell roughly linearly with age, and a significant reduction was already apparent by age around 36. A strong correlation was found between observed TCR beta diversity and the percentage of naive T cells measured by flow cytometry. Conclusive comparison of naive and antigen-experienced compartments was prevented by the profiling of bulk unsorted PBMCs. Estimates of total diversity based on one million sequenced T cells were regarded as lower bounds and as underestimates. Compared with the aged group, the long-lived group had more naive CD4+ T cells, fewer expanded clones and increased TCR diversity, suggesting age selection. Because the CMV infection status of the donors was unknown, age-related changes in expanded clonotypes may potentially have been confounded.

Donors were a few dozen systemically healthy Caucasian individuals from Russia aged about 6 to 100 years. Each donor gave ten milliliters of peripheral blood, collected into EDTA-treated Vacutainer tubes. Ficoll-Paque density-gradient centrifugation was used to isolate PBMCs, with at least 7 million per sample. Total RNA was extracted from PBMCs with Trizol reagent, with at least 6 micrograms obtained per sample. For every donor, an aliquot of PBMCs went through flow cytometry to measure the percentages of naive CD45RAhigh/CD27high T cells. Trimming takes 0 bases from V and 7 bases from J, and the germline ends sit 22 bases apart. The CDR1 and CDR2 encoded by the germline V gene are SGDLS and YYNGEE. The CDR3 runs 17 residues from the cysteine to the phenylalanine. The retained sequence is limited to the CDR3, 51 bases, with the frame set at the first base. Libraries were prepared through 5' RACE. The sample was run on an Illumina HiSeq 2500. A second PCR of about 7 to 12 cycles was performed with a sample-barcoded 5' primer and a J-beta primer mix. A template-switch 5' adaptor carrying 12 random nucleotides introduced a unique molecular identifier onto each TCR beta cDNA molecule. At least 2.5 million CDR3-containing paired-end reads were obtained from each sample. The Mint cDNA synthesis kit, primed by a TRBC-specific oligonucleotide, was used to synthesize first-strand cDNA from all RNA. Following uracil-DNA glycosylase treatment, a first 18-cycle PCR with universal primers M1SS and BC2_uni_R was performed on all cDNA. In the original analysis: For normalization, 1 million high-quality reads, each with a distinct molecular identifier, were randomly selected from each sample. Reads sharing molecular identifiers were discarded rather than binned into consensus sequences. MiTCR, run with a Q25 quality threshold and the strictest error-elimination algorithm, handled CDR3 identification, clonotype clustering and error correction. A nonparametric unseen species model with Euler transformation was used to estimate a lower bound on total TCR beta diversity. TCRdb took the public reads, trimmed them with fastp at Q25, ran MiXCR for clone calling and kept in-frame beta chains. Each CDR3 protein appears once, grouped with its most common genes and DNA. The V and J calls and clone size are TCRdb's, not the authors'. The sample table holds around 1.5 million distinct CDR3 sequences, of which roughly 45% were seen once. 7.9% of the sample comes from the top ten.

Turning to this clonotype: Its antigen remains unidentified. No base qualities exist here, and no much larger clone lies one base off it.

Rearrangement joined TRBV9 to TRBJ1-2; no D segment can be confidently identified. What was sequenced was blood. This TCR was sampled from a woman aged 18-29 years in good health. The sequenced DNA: TGTGCCAGCAGCGTAGCGGGAAAGGCATGGCGTTCGGTTGGCTACACCTTC. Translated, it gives CASSVAGKAWRSVGYTF.